This T cell receptor (beta chain) was captured in a study of regulatory T cells in long-lasting Graves disease. Sample time point: newly diagnosed GD, antithyroid drugs for less than 3 months. PBMCs were the source of the RNA used for TCR sequencing. At least ten counts were recorded for this clonotype. V was trimmed by 3 bases and J by 10 bases, leaving 13 bases between them. The length of the CDR3 is 12 residues. According to the study, TCR beta libraries were built with iRepertoire HTBI primers and CDR3-region Arm-PCR. TCRdb passed the multiplex PCR reads through MiXCR, listing each CDR3 protein once. The sample contains about 540,000 distinct CDR3 sequences, roughly 14% of which appear only once. This same sample was also taken into another study, of T cells in Graves' hyperthyroidism and ophthalmopathy.

The TCR sequence derives from a man aged 25 to 45 with Graves disease. The chain employs TRBV12-3 or TRBV12-4 and TRBJ2-7, with D possibly being TRBD2 (6 bases). The source material was peripheral blood mononuclear cells (PBMCs), sampled at new diagnosis, from a patient treated with antithyroid drugs. The CDR3 DNA reads as TGTGCCAGCAGTTTTGTGAGGAGGGAACAGTACTTC. This sequence encodes CASSFVRREQYF.